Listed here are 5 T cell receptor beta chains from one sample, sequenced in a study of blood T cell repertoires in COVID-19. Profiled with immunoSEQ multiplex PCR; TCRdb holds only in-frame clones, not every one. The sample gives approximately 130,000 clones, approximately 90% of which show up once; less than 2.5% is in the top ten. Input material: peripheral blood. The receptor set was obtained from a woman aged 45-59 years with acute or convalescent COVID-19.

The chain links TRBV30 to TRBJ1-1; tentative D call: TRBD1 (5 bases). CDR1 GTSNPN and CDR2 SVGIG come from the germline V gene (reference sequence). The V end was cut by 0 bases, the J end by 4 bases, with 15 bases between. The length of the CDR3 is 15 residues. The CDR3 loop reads CAWSVLGRDFTEAFF. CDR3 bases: TGTGCCTGGAGTGTATTAGGTAGGGACTTCACTGAAGCTTTCTTT.

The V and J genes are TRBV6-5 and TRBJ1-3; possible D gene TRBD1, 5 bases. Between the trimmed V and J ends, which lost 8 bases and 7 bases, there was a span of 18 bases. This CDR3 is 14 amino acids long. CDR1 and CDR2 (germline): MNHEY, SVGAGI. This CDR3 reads CASYPSQGSNTIYF. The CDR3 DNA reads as TGTGCCAGCTACCCCTCCCAGGGATCGAACACCATATATTTT.

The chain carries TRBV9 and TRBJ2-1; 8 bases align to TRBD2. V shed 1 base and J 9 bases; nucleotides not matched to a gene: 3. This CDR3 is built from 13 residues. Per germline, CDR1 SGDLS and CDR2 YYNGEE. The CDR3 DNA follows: TGTGCCAGCAGCGTAATACTAGCGGCTGAGCAGTTCTTC. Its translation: CASSVILAAEQFF.

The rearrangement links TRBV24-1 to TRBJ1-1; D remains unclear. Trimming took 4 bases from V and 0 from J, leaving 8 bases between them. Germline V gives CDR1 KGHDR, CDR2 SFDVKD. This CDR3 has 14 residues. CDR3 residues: CATSDGGMNTEAFF. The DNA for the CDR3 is TGTGCCACCAGTGACGGAGGAATGAACACTGAAGCTTTCTTT.

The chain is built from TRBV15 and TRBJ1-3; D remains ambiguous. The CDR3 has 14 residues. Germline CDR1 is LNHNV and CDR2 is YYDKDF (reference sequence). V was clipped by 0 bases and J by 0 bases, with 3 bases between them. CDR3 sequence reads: CATSRDNSGNTIYF. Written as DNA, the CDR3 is TGTGCCACCAGCAGAGATAACTCTGGAAACACCATATATTTT.